Listed below are T cell receptor beta chains from one sample, sequenced in a study of blood T cell repertoires in COVID-19. Measured with immunoSEQ multiplex PCR; TCRdb has only the in-frame clones, and not every one. Found here are fewer than 400,000 clones, just under 90% of them singletons; the top ten hold approximately 1.8%. The sample comprised peripheral blood. The receptors here all came from a woman in her 30s with COVID-19, enrolled during active disease. Both conserved end residues are part of each CDR3. Fields, in order: J gene, CDR3 length, V gene, CDR3 protein.

TRBJ2-3	14	TRBV9	CASSAWTSGETQYF
TRBJ1-3	15	TRBV9	CASSVGGTGRGTIYF
TRBJ1-6	16	TRBV3-1/TRBV3-2	CASSHRDRGIFSPLHF
TRBJ1-2	12	TRBV24-1	CATGDGAGGYTF
TRBJ2-3	14	TRBV6-4	CASSDLAGSDTQYF
TRBJ1-2	11	TRBV7-9	CASSFQDGYTF
TRBJ1-4	15	TRBV5-8	CASSLRGQSNEKLFF
TRBJ1-4	14	TRBV19	CASSPGQGLEKLFF
TRBJ1-5	14	TRBV11-2	CASSQTGGQQPQHF
TRBJ2-3	16	TRBV24-1	CATSDFSGGAVDTQYF
TRBJ1-1	13	TRBV11-3	CASSFGQDTEAFF
TRBJ2-7	14	TRBV3-1/TRBV3-2	CASSPRGGRNEQYF
TRBJ1-6	15	TRBV11-3	CASSLWDSHNSPLHF
TRBJ1-2	15	TRBV6-1	CASSDTGTGYYGYTF
TRBJ1-2	12	TRBV3-1/TRBV3-2	CASSQGGGGYTF
TRBJ1-1	13	TRBV6-5	CASRRLANTEAFF
TRBJ2-3	15	TRBV28	CASSFGRGDQDTQYF
TRBJ2-2	13	TRBV11-2	CASRVTNTGELFF
TRBJ2-1	15	TRBV3-1/TRBV3-2	CASKAVHSSYNEQFF
TRBJ1-1	17	TRBV6-1	CASSEPPGGQLNTEAFF
TRBJ1-2	12	TRBV12-3/TRBV12-4	CASSRGGYGYTF
TRBJ2-7	16	TRBV15	CATSSWGQGGSYEQYF
TRBJ2-1	14	TRBV7-8	CAVPVAGLGNEQFF
TRBJ1-6	14	TRBV27	CASMGLDQNSPLHF
TRBJ2-1	16	TRBV6-6	CASSYAQGQGPNEQFF
TRBJ1-2	14	TRBV24-1	CATSDTGVRNGYTF
TRBJ2-7	14	TRBV10-3	CAISVRGSSYEQYF
TRBJ1-3	15	TRBV5-5	CASSSDWSSGNTIYF
TRBJ2-5	13	TRBV27	CASSLMGGETQYF
TRBJ2-3	15	TRBV4-2	CASSLRGDFTDTQYF
TRBJ1-5	15	TRBV7-9	CASSQGGGVDQPQHF
TRBJ2-3	15	TRBV6-5	CASSSEGTSTDTQYF
TRBJ2-3	15	TRBV5-4	CASSLGGDGTDTQYF
TRBJ1-5	16	TRBV19	CASTYSSMGLTWPQHF
TRBJ2-5	14	TRBV28	CASSLTGGRETQYF
TRBJ2-2	15	TRBV10-1	CASSGRLAATGELFF
TRBJ1-2	14	TRBV3-1/TRBV3-2	CASSLRGVSYGYTF
TRBJ1-4	17	TRBV11-2	CASSLVLPGQINEKLFF
TRBJ2-2	13	TRBV29-1	CSVARTARGELFF
TRBJ1-2	15	TRBV6-5	CASSFWGRGRNGYTF
TRBJ2-5	13	TRBV5-1	CASSPDGGETQYF
TRBJ2-3	16	TRBV9	CASSEKRGWSTDTQYF
TRBJ2-7	13	TRBV18	CASSPRQGDEQYF
TRBJ2-5	15	TRBV18	CASSPHAGEGETQYF
TRBJ1-2	11	TRBV20-1	CSARDRESYTF
TRBJ2-3	16	TRBV7-9	CASSLGGGVQPDTQYF
TRBJ1-2	13	TRBV7-9	CASSLADRPSYTF
TRBJ2-4	15	TRBV19	CASSREGGAKNIQYF
TRBJ2-3	14	TRBV3-1/TRBV3-2	CASSQVGTGDTQYF
TRBJ2-5	16	TRBV7-9	CASSFWTGGAGETQYF
TRBJ1-2	13	TRBV2	CASQGQSTYGYTF
TRBJ2-1	14	TRBV5-1	CASSLQGATNEQFF
TRBJ1-5	17	TRBV5-8	CASSLPLRTGVDQPQHF
TRBJ1-1	14	TRBV13	CASSWIRDRGRAFF